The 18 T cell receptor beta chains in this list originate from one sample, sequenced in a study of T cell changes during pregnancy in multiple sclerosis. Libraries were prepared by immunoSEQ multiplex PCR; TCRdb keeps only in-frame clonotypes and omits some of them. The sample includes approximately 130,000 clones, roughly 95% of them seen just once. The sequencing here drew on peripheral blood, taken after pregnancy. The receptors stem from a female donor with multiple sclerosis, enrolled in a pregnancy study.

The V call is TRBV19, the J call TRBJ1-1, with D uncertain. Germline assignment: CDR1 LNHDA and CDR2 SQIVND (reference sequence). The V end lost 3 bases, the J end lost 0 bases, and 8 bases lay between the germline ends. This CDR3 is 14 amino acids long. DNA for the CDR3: TGTGCCAGTAGTATTGAGGCCTTGAACACTGAAGCTTTCTTT. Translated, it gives CASSIEALNTEAFF. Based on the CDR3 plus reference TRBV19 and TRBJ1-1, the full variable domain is DGGITQSPKYLFRKEGQNVTLSCEQNLNHDAMYWYRQDPGQGLRLIYYSQIVNDFQKGDIAEGYSVSREKKESFPLTVTSAQKNPTAFYLCASSIEALNTEAFFGQGTRLTVV.

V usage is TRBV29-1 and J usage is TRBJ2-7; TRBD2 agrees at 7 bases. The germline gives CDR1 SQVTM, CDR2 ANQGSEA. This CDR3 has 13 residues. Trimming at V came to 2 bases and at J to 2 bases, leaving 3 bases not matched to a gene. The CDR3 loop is CSVELGGPYEQYF. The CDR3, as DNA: TGCAGCGTTGAACTGGGAGGGCCCTACGAGCAGTACTTC.

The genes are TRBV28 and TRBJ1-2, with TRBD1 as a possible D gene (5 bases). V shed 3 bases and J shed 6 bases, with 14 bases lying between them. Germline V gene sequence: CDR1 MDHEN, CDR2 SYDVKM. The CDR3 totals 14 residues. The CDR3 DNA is TGTGCCAGCAGTTTTGACAGCCCCGTCGATGGCTACACCTTC. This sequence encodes CASSFDSPVDGYTF.

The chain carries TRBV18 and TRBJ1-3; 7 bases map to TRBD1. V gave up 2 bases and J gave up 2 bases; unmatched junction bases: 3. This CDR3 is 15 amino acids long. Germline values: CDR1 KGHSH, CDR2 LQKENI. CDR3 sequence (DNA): TGTGCCAGCTCACCAAAGACAGGGACTGGAAACACCATATATTTT. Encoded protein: CASSPKTGTGNTIYF.

The CDR3 is CASSRGTSGIYEQYF. CDR3 coding DNA: TGTGCCAGCAGCAGAGGGACTAGCGGGATCTACGAGCAGTACTTC. V gene TRBV7-2 combines with J gene TRBJ2-7, with 13 nucleotides matching TRBD2. CDR1 is SGHTA, CDR2 FQGNSA, per germline. V was clipped by 5 bases and J by 3 bases; unmatched bases: 4. CDR3 length equals 15 residues.

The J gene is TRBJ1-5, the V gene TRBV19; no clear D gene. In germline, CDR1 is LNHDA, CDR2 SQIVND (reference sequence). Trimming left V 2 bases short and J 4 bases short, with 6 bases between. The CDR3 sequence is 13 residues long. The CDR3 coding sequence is TGTGCCAGTAGTATAACTTTAAATCAGCCCCAGCATTTT. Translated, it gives CASSITLNQPQHF.

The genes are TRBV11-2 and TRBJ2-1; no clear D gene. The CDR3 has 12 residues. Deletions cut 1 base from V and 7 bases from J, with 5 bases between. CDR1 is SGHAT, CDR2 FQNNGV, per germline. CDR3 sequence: CASSLGVNEQFF. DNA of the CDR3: TGTGCCAGCAGCTTAGGAGTAAATGAGCAGTTCTTC. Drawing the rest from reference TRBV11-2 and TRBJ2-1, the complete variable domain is EAGVAQSPRYKIIEKRQSVAFWCNPISGHATLYWYQQILGQGPKLLIQFQNNGVVDDSQLPKDRFSAERLKGVDSTLKIQPAKLEDSAVYLCASSLGVNEQFFGPGTRLTVL.

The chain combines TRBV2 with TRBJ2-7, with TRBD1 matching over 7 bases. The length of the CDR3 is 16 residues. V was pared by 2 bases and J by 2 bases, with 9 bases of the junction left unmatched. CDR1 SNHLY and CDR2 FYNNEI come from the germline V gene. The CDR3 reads CASSESGDSSTYEQYF. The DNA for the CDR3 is TGTGCCAGCAGTGAATCCGGGGACAGTTCTACCTACGAGCAGTACTTC.

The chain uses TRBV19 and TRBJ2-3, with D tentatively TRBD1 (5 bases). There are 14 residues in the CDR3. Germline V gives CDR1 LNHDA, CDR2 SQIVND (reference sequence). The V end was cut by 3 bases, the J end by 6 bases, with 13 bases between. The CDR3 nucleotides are TGTGCCAGTAGTATTGCTGGGGCATCCGATACGCAGTATTTT. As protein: CASSIAGASDTQYF.

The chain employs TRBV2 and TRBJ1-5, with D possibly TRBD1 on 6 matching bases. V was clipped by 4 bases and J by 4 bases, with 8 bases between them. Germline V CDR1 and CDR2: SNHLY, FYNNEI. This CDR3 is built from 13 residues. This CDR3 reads CASSVDRNQPQHF. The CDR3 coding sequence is TGTGCCAGCAGTGTGGACAGAAATCAGCCCCAGCATTTT.

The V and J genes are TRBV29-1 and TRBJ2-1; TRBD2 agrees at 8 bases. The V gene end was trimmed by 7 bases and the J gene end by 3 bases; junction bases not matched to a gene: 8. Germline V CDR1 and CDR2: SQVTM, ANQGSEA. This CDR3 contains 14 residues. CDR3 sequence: CSAAGTSLYNEQFF. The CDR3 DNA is TGCAGCGCCGCCGGGACTAGTCTCTACAATGAGCAGTTCTTC.

The CDR3 is CASSLSLYAGGPSETQYF. CDR3 sequence (DNA): TGTGCCAGCAGCTTGTCTCTCTACGCGGGAGGGCCCTCGGAGACCCAGTACTTC. The J gene is TRBJ2-5, the V gene TRBV5-6; 9 bases are shared with TRBD2. This CDR3 is 18 amino acids long. Germline CDR1 is SGHDT and CDR2 is YYEEEE. With V trimmed by 1 base and J by 5 bases, 15 bases remained unmatched.

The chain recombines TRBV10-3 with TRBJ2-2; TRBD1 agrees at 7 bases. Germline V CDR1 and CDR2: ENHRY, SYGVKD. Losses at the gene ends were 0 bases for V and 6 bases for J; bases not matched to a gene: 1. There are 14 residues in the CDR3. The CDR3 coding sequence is TGTGCCATCAGTGAGTCGCAGGGGGCCGGGGAGCTGTTTTTT. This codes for CAISESQGAGELFF.

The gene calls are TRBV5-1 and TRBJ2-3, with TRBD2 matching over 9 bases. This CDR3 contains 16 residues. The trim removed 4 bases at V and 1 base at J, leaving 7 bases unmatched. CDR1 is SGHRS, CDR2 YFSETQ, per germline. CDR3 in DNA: TGCGCCAGCAGCCACGGGACTAGCCCTGGCACAGATACGCAGTATTTT. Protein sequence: CASSHGTSPGTDTQYF.

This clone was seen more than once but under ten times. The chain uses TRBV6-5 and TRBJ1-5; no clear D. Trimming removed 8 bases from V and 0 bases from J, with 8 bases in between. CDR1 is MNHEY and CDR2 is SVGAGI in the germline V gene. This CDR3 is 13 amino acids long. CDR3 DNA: TGTGCCAGCGGAGAGAATAGCAATCAGCCCCAGCATTTT. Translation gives CASGENSNQPQHF.

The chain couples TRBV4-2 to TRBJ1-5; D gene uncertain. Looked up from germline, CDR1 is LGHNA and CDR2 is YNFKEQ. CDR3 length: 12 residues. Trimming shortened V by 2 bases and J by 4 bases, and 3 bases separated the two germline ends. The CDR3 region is CASSQPNQPQHF. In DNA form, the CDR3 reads TGTGCCAGCAGCCAACCAAATCAGCCCCAGCATTTT.

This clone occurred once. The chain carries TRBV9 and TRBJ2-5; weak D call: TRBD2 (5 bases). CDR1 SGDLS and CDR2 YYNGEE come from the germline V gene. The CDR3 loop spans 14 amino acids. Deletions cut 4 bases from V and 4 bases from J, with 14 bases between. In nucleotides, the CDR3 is TGTGCCAGCAGCTCGTGGGCGGCGGGAGAGACCCAGTACTTC. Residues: CASSSWAAGETQYF.

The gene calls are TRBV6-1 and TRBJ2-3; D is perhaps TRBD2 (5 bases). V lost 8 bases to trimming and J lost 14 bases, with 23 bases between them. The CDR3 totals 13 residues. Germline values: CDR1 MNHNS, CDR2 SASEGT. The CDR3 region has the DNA TGTGCCAGCGGGGAAAATGCGGGCCTATTTACGTATTTT. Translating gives CASGENAGLFTYF.